A single sample is the source of the 18 T cell receptor beta chains below, sequenced in a study of blood T cells in healthy people across ages. For the second PCR, which ran for roughly 7 to 11 cycles, a sample-barcoded 5' primer and a J-beta primer mix were used. Using its own MiXCR run on the 5' RACE reads, TCRdb lists one record per CDR3 protein. This sample has 1,300,000 or so distinct CDR3 sequences, with approximately 59% found just once. Sample: blood. The receptors were gathered from a man between 18 and 35 years old in good health.

The chain employs TRBV6-5 and TRBJ2-4; D is unresolved. The assigned J gene may be wrong: the sequence end matches TRBJ2-5 better. This CDR3 region has 13 residues. Germline V gives CDR1 MNHEY, CDR2 SVGAGI. CDR3 nucleotide sequence: TGTGCCAGCAGTGCCCCTGGAGAGGAGACCCAGTACTTC. Amino acid sequence: CASSAPGEETQYF.

On this clonotype: One end of the junction does not line up with germline, which may come from a read error. The chain joins TRBV3-1 to TRBJ2-2; no reliable D call. The CDR3 runs to 15 residues. Germline-derived CDR1 and CDR2 are LGHDT and YNNKEL (reference sequence). Here the CDR3 reads CAGSQDRASTGELFF. CDR3 nucleotide sequence: TGTGCCGGCAGCCAAGATAGGGCGAGCACAGGGGAGCTGTTTTTT.

The V and J genes are TRBV5-1 and TRBJ2-2; D unresolved. There are 16 residues in the CDR3. Trimming took 0 bases from V and 3 from J, leaving 12 bases between them. Germline loops: CDR1 SGHRS, CDR2 YFSETQ. CDR3 residues: CASSLATWIYTGELFF. The CDR3 bases are TGCGCCAGCAGCTTGGCCACCTGGATTTACACCGGGGAGCTGTTTTTT.

CDR3 amino acids: CSAFNGVDNQPQHF. The CDR3 DNA reads as TGCAGTGCTTTTAATGGGGTAGACAATCAGCCCCAGCATTTT. This rearrangement joins TRBV20-1 to TRBJ1-5; D ambiguous. Trimming removed 5 bases at V and 3 bases at J, with 14 bases between. Germline V gives CDR1 DFQATT, CDR2 SNEGSKA (reference sequence). The CDR3 has 14 amino acids.

The gene calls are TRBV4-3 and TRBJ2-7; D remains unclear. The V gene lost 0 bases and the J gene lost 6 bases, with 9 bases spanning the gap. The germline CDR1 and CDR2 sequences are LGHNA and YSLEER. This CDR3 spans 13 amino acids. The CDR3: CASSQERNGEQYF. The CDR3 DNA reads TGCGCCAGCAGCCAAGAAAGGAACGGCGAGCAGTACTTC.

The chain uses TRBV7-6 and TRBJ2-1; 12 nucleotides line up with TRBD2. Unmatched junction bases numbered 5, after V lost 1 base and J lost 4 bases. In germline, CDR1 is SGHVS, CDR2 FNYEAQ. CDR3 size: 17 residues. CDR3 residues: CASSLGRLAGVYNEQFF. The CDR3 nucleotides read TGTGCCAGCAGCTTAGGCCGACTAGCGGGAGTGTACAATGAGCAGTTCTTC.

This clonotype appeared a few times. This chain connects TRBV4-1 to TRBJ2-1, with 10 bases that match TRBD2. Germline CDR1 reads MGHRA; CDR2 reads YSYEKL. This CDR3 has 19 residues. The V and J ends lost 4 bases and 1 base, in that order; junction bases with no gene match: 13. The CDR3 reads CASSPQGLAGVGSYNEQFF. The CDR3 nucleotides read TGCGCCAGCAGCCCCCAAGGGCTAGCGGGGGTGGGTTCCTACAATGAGCAGTTCTTC.

This chain connects TRBV19 to TRBJ2-3; D remains unclear. This CDR3 region has 16 residues. Germline CDR1 is LNHDA and CDR2 is SQIVND (reference sequence). Trimming stripped 6 bases from V and 6 bases from J, with 22 bases between. This CDR3 is CASSLIKDHLGDTQYF. In DNA, the CDR3 is TGTGCCAGTAGCCTCATCAAGGACCACCTCGGGGATACGCAGTATTTT.

This rearrangement joins TRBV5-8 to TRBJ1-1; D might be TRBD1 (5 bases). Germline CDR1 reads SGHTS; CDR2 reads YDEGEE. Trimming removed 9 bases at V and 4 bases at J, with 19 bases between. The CDR3 is 14 amino acids. In DNA, the CDR3 is TGTGCCACCTACTCATACAGGCGAACCACTGAAGCTTTCTTT. Protein sequence: CATYSYRRTTEAFF.

A few counts support this clonotype. The chain joins TRBV6-6 to TRBJ2-5, with D perhaps TRBD1 or TRBD2 (5 bases each). Germline loops: CDR1 MNHNY, CDR2 SVGAGI (reference sequence). V was trimmed by 6 bases and J by 5 bases, leaving 22 bases between them. The CDR3 is 16 amino acids. The CDR3 is CASSYKTGFEGETQYF. Here the CDR3 DNA reads TGTGCCAGCAGCTATAAAACAGGTTTTGAGGGCGAGACCCAGTACTTC.

The chain is built from TRBV3-1 and TRBJ1-1; D uncertain. Germline V gene lookup returns CDR1 LGHDT and CDR2 YNNKEL (reference sequence). The ends were cut back, 0 bases at V and 2 bases at J, with 7 bases in the middle. There are 14 residues in the CDR3. The CDR3 sequence: CASSQDGSNTEAFF. The CDR3 DNA reads as TGTGCCAGCAGCCAAGATGGCAGCAACACTGAAGCTTTCTTT.

The chain joins TRBV27 to TRBJ1-2; 7 nucleotides agree with TRBD1. CDR1 is MNHEY and CDR2 is SMNVEV in the germline V gene (reference sequence). The junction had 9 bases not matched to a gene; V was cut back by 10 bases and J by 4 bases. The CDR3 is made up of 13 amino acids. CDR3 bases: TGTGCCACCCCTGGACAGGAGACCTATGGCTACACCTTC. Residues: CATPGQETYGYTF.

The chain combines TRBV7-9 with TRBJ2-5; D gene uncertain. Per germline, CDR1 SEHNR and CDR2 FQNEAQ (reference sequence). Trimming took 3 bases from V and 2 from J, leaving 16 bases between them. The CDR3 totals 16 residues. The CDR3 protein is CASSLGDRPLQETQYF. CDR3 bases: TGTGCCAGCAGCTTGGGTGATAGGCCCTTACAAGAGACCCAGTACTTC. The variable domain in full, with the rest retrieved from reference TRBV7-9 and TRBJ2-5, is DTGVSQNPRHKITKRGQNVTFRCDPISEHNRLYWYRQTLGQGPEFLTYFQNEAQLEKSRLLSDRFSAERPKGSFSTLEIQRTEQGDSAMYLCASSLGDRPLQETQYFGPGTRLLVL.

This clonotype turned up a few times. The CDR3 DNA reads TGCAGTGCTAGAGATCGGGCCGGGAAAGTCTACGAGCAGTACTTC. Translation: CSARDRAGKVYEQYF. The chain employs TRBV20-1 and TRBJ2-7, with D tentatively TRBD2 (5 bases). Germline CDR1 is DFQATT and CDR2 is SNEGSKA (reference sequence). Trimming pared 0 bases from V and 3 bases from J, leaving 15 bases between. CDR3 length: 15 residues.

The chain has TRBV15 and TRBJ2-3; unclear D gene. The germline gives CDR1 LNHNV, CDR2 YYDKDF (reference sequence). Trimming took 5 bases from V and 0 from J, leaving 15 bases between them. The CDR3 extends over 16 amino acids. CDR3 sequence reads: CATSEKLHYSTDTQYF. For the CDR3, the DNA is TGTGCCACCAGCGAAAAGCTTCACTATAGCACAGATACGCAGTATTTT.

This clonotype was counted only a few times. The genes are TRBV20-1 and TRBJ2-5, with D possibly matching TRBD2 (5 bases). In germline, CDR1 is DFQATT, CDR2 SNEGSKA (reference sequence). Trimming removed 6 bases from V and 6 bases from J, with 17 bases in between. The CDR3 has 13 amino acids. DNA of the CDR3: TGCAGTGCCCTCGAGGGTCTGGGAAAGACCCAGTACTTC. It encodes CSALEGLGKTQYF.

The chain uses TRBV7-9 and TRBJ1-5; no definite D call. The CDR3 has 15 residues. Germline V lookup: CDR1 SEHNR, CDR2 FQNEAQ (reference sequence). The ends were cut back, 5 bases at V and 0 bases at J, with 11 bases in the middle. CDR3 in amino acids: CASSLGDNSNQPQHF. For the CDR3, the DNA is TGTGCCAGCAGCCTCGGGGATAATAGCAATCAGCCCCAGCATTTT.

The chain has TRBV29-1 and TRBJ2-5; 7 bases fit TRBD2. The J call may be mistaken, given a closer DNA end match to TRBJ2-7. Germline loops: CDR1 SQVTM, CDR2 ANQGSEA. This CDR3 spans 22 amino acids. This chain's CDR3 is CSVEDGNPAKPKTGTTLNEQYF. CDR3 DNA sequence: TGCAGCGTTGAAGATGGAAACCCGGCTAAGCCTAAAACCGGGACTACCCTAAACGAGCAGTACTTC.